What follows are 27 T cell receptor beta chains derived from one specimen sequenced in a study of Graves' ophthalmopathy and Graves' hyperthyroidism (dated by TCRdb to the late 2010s). Instrument on record: Illumina HiSeq 2000. For repertoire sequencing, the TCR beta CDR3 regions were amplified from RNA transcripts. The first round of RT-PCR was done with HTBI primers and the Qiagen OneStep RT-PCR kit, and was followed by a second round of multiplex PCR, then size selection and purification. The raw public data were reprocessed by TCRdb itself: fastp quality trimming at Q25, MiXCR clonotype calling, in-frame beta chains only. Each CDR3 protein appears once, grouped with its most common genes and DNA. A total of roughly 500,000 distinct CDR3 sequences appear in this sample, around 15% of them only once. The ten largest clones capture roughly 10% of the sample. The sample consisted of blood. Receptors originate from a woman in her 30s with Graves' ophthalmopathy. Donor details come from another sample of the same person, matched by shared clones.

The sample holds many counts of this clonotype. The chain recombines TRBV7-9 with TRBJ1-3; D not resolved. This CDR3 has 12 amino acids. V was trimmed by 0 bases and J by 8 bases, leaving 5 bases between them. Germline CDR1 and CDR2: SEHNR and FQNEAQ (reference sequence). For the CDR3, the DNA is TGTGCCAGCAGCTTAGCGACTGACACCATATATTTT. Amino acid sequence: CASSLATDTIYF.

This clonotype was seen repeatedly, ten times or more. The rearrangement uses TRBV7-9 and TRBJ2-5; TRBD2 matches 10 bases. This CDR3 is built from 15 residues. V lost 4 bases and J lost 6; bases outside the gene matches: 8. Germline CDR1 reads SEHNR; CDR2 reads FQNEAQ (reference sequence). For the CDR3, the DNA is TGTGCCAGCAGCTCCAGCGGGAGGGCGAGGAAGACCCAGTACTTC. Protein: CASSSSGRARKTQYF.

There are many counts of this clonotype. The V and J genes are TRBV24-1 and TRBJ1-1; D not certain. Trimming took 0 bases from V and 8 from J, leaving 9 bases between them. Germline V gene sequence: CDR1 KGHDR, CDR2 SFDVKD. The CDR3 extends over 13 amino acids. CDR3 bases: TGTGCCACCAGTGATTTGCGTTTTGGGGAAGCTTTCTTT. Amino acid sequence: CATSDLRFGEAFF.

Relative to its sample, this clonotype is medium-sized (0.01 to 0.1%). The rearrangement joins TRBV29-1 to TRBJ2-7, with D perhaps given as TRBD1 or TRBD2 (5 bases each). Trimming shortened V by 6 bases and J by 4 bases, and 19 bases separated the two germline ends. The CDR3 runs 14 residues. From germline, CDR1 is SQVTM and CDR2 ANQGSEA. CDR3 coding DNA: TGCAGCGTCGTTGACGGGACGGAGGTTTACGAGCAGTACTTC. This codes for CSVVDGTEVYEQYF.

This clonotype occurred many times. V and J are TRBV5-1 and TRBJ2-7; 7 positions agree with TRBD1. V shed 4 bases, J shed 2 bases, and the junction held 9 bases outside the gene matches. The CDR3 has 15 residues. Germline V gene data show CDR1 as SGHRS and CDR2 as YFSETQ. DNA for the CDR3: TGCGCCAGCAGCACGGACCGGGACAGAACCTACGAGCAGTACTTC. This codes for CASSTDRDRTYEQYF.

The sample holds many counts of this clonotype. The J gene is TRBJ2-2, the V gene TRBV6-5; 7 bases line up with TRBD1. The V gene end was trimmed by 5 bases and the J gene end by 7 bases; junction bases not matched to a gene: 13. The CDR3 has 16 amino acids. The germline gives CDR1 MNHEY, CDR2 SVGAGI. The CDR3, as DNA: TGTGCCAGCAGTCACTTGGACAGGCGAGGGAGCGGGGAGCTGTTTTTT. The encoded protein is CASSHLDRRGSGELFF.

This rearrangement joins TRBV20-1 to TRBJ2-4; weak D call: TRBD2 (6 bases). The V end was cut by 0 bases, the J end by 0 bases, with 15 bases between. The germline CDR1 and CDR2 sequences are DFQATT and SNEGSKA (reference sequence). This CDR3 spans 17 amino acids. The CDR3 protein is CSARDPLASIAKNIQYF. Here the CDR3 DNA reads TGCAGTGCTAGAGATCCCCTAGCGAGCATAGCCAAAAACATTCAGTACTTC.

This clonotype has a count of ten or more. The V gene is TRBV6-5, the J gene TRBJ1-3; unclear D gene. CDR3 length: 17 amino acids. V lost 2 bases to trimming and J lost 2 bases, with 16 bases between them. Germline V gene data show CDR1 as MNHEY and CDR2 as SVGAGI. The CDR3 sequence is CASSYVPTTAPGNTIYF. Written as DNA, the CDR3 is TGTGCCAGCAGTTACGTCCCGACGACCGCTCCTGGAAACACCATATATTTT.

This clonotype was observed at least ten times. J is TRBJ2-6 and V is TRBV12-3 or TRBV12-4; D not resolved. This CDR3 has 18 amino acids. With 0 bases removed from V and 0 bases from J, the gap between germline ends came to 12 bases. The DNA of the CDR3 is TGTGCCAGCAGTTTAGCTAGCCAAACTTCCTCTGGGGCCAACGTCCTGACTTTC. Its protein product is CASSLASQTSSGANVLTF.

In this sample, this clonotype turned up many times. The chain has TRBV9 and TRBJ2-7, with D unresolved. Between the trimmed V and J ends, which lost 0 bases and 0 bases, there was a span of 10 bases. Germline-derived CDR1 and CDR2 are SGDLS and YYNGEE. The CDR3 sequence is 15 residues long. This CDR3 reads CASSVGQSSSYEQYF. The CDR3 DNA reads as TGTGCCAGCAGCGTAGGGCAGTCGAGCTCCTACGAGCAGTACTTC. Full variable domain (remainder filled in from reference TRBV9 and TRBJ2-7): DSGVTQTPKHLITATGQRVTLRCSPRSGDLSVYWYQQSLDQGLQFLIQYYNGEERAKGNILERFSAQQFPDLHSELNLSSLELGDSALYFCASSVGQSSSYEQYFGPGTRLTVT.

This clonotype was observed many times. This rearrangement joins TRBV12-3 or TRBV12-4 to TRBJ2-7, with unresolved D. Between the trimmed V and J ends, which lost 3 bases and 5 bases, there was a span of 11 bases. CDR3 size: 13 residues. DNA of the CDR3: TGTGCCAGCAGTTTGGACGAAGCCAACGAGCAGTACTTC. Its protein is CASSLDEANEQYF.

This clonotype was seen at least ten times. The chain couples TRBV7-2 to TRBJ2-5, with a tentative D call TRBD1 (6 bases). V was shortened by 0 bases and J by 5 bases, with 10 bases between the two germline ends. CDR1 is SGHTA and CDR2 is FQGNSA in the germline V gene. The length of the CDR3 is 14 residues. CDR3 residues: CASSLARDTETQYF. The CDR3, as DNA: TGTGCCAGCAGCTTAGCCCGGGACACCGAGACCCAGTACTTC.

This clonotype came up many times. This chain uses TRBV29-1 with TRBJ1-1; possibly TRBD1 for D (5 bases). The CDR3 is 14 residues long. The germline V and J ends were trimmed by 1 base and 8 bases, with 17 bases remaining between them. The V gene's germline CDR1 is SQVTM and CDR2 ANQGSEA. The CDR3 sequence is CSVEGGGNRREAFF. The CDR3 DNA sequence: TGCAGCGTTGAAGGGGGGGGAAACAGGAGAGAAGCTTTCTTT.

This clonotype was counted ten times or more. The chain couples TRBV6-4 to TRBJ1-2; 10 bases fit TRBD1. Germline CDR1 MRHNA, CDR2 SNTAGT. The CDR3 loop spans 18 amino acids. Losses at the gene ends were 1 base for V and 4 bases for J; bases not matched to a gene: 12. CDR3 sequence reads: CASSDFRDRGSRSYGYTF. The CDR3 bases are TGTGCCAGCAGTGACTTCCGGGACAGGGGAAGTCGAAGCTATGGCTACACCTTC.

This clonotype was seen just once. The chain joins TRBV12-3 or TRBV12-4 to TRBJ1-1; no definite D call. The CDR3 spans 14 residues. The V gene lost 1 base and the J gene lost 6 bases, with 12 bases spanning the gap. CDR3 protein: CASSLGVGEAEAFF. The DNA for the CDR3 is TGTGCCAGCAGTTTAGGAGTGGGAGAAGCTGAAGCTTTCTTT.

This clonotype has a count of ten or more. The V and J genes are TRBV6-5 and TRBJ2-3, with TRBD1 matching over 9 bases. The CDR3 totals 16 residues. Germline CDR1 is MNHEY and CDR2 is SVGAGI. Losses at the gene ends were 0 bases for V and 5 bases for J; bases not matched to a gene: 6. The CDR3 here is CASSYSRATGGDTQYF. In DNA, the CDR3 is TGTGCCAGCAGTTACTCAAGGGCGACAGGGGGAGATACGCAGTATTTT.

This clonotype was observed at least ten times. This chain joins TRBV7-2 and TRBJ2-5; TRBD2 matches at 7 bases. Unmatched junction bases numbered 5, after V lost 2 bases and J lost 5 bases. This CDR3 spans 14 amino acids. Germline CDR1 SGHTA, CDR2 FQGNSA. The CDR3 DNA sequence: TGTGCCAGCAGCTTACGGTGGCGGGGGGAGACCCAGTACTTC. This codes for CASSLRWRGETQYF.

This clonotype has ten or more counts. The chain employs TRBV20-1 and TRBJ1-2; TRBD1 might be the D (6 bases). This CDR3 spans 16 amino acids. Trimming cost V 6 bases and J 5 bases, with 25 bases left between them. Looked up from germline, CDR1 is DFQATT and CDR2 is SNEGSKA (reference sequence). This CDR3 is CSAVKGGGNFGYGYTF. The CDR3 nucleotides read TGCAGTGCGGTCAAGGGGGGGGGAAACTTTGGTTATGGCTACACCTTC.

There are a few counts of this clonotype. A junction boundary mismatches the germline segment, possibly from a read error. V is TRBV20-1 and J is TRBJ1-1, with D tentatively TRBD1 (6 bases). From germline, CDR1 is DFQATT and CDR2 SNEGSKA (reference sequence). CDR3 length: 15 residues. The CDR3 DNA reads as TGCAGTGCTAGGGGAGTACGGGGGGGGCACACTAAAGCTTTCTTT. It yields the protein CSARGVRGGHTKAFF.

As concerns this clonotype: A much larger clone differs by one base, so this may be a read error. J is TRBJ2-7 and V is TRBV29-1; 7 bases agree with TRBD2. CDR3 size: 11 residues. CDR1 SQVTM and CDR2 ANQGSEA come from the germline V gene. CDR3: CCVEAGFKQYF. Written as DNA, the CDR3 is TGCTGCGTTGAAGCGGGATTCAAGCAGTACTTC.

CDR3 sequence reads: CASSEGPGSYEQYF. The CDR3 nucleotides are TGTGCCAGCAGTGAGGGACCCGGAAGTTACGAGCAGTACTTC. J is TRBJ2-7 and V is TRBV2; the D call may be TRBD1 or TRBD2 (5 bases each). In germline, CDR1 is SNHLY, CDR2 FYNNEI. The CDR3 loop spans 14 amino acids. V was pared by 3 bases and J by 4 bases, with 13 bases between.

In this sample, this clonotype turned up a few times. A clone one base away is much larger, so this may be a read error. This chain connects TRBV6-1 to TRBJ2-4; TRBD2 is a possible D gene (5 bases). The CDR3 consists of 15 residues. CDR1 is MNHNS and CDR2 is SASEGT in the germline V gene. CDR3 bases: TGTGCCAGCAGGGACTGGATTATGGGCAAAAACATTAAGTACTTC. It yields the protein CASRDWIMGKNIKYF.

The sample holds many counts of this clonotype. The CDR3: CASSGLAGIQPYEQYF. The CDR3 DNA reads TGTGCCAGCAGTGGTCTAGCGGGAATCCAACCCTACGAGCAGTACTTC. The chain uses TRBV6-1 and TRBJ2-7; 9 bases are shared with TRBD2. The CDR3 sequence is 16 residues long. CDR1 is MNHNS and CDR2 is SASEGT in the germline V gene. V lost 4 bases, J lost 2 bases, and 9 bases stayed unmatched.

This clonotype occurred many times. V gene TRBV15 combines with J gene TRBJ1-3; the match to TRBD1 covers 7 bases. J gave up 0 bases and V 1 base, and 9 bases lay outside the gene matches. Germline-derived CDR1 and CDR2 are LNHNV and YYDKDF (reference sequence). The CDR3 extends over 18 amino acids. The CDR3 protein is CATSRARQGSYSGNTIYF. DNA for the CDR3: TGTGCCACCAGCAGAGCCCGACAGGGATCGTACTCTGGAAACACCATATATTTT.

Many counts were recorded for this clonotype. V and J are TRBV6-5 and TRBJ1-1; 11 bases line up with TRBD1. The CDR3 runs 15 residues. V trimming: 8 bases; J trimming: 1 base; junction bases outside the gene matches: 6. Germline CDR1 reads MNHEY; CDR2 reads SVGAGI. The CDR3 DNA reads TGTGCCAGCGACCGGGACAGGGGGGGGAACACTGAAGCTTTCTTT. Its translation: CASDRDRGGNTEAFF.

This clonotype was found many times. V is TRBV28 and J is TRBJ2-7, with 8 bases lining up with TRBD1. Germline assignment: CDR1 MDHEN and CDR2 SYDVKM. This CDR3 comprises 16 residues. Unmatched junction bases numbered 9, after V lost 5 bases and J lost 0 bases. CDR3 loop: CASSDPPTGVSYEQYF. Here the CDR3 DNA reads TGTGCCAGCAGTGACCCACCGACAGGGGTCTCCTACGAGCAGTACTTC.

This clonotype has ten or more counts. The genes are TRBV4-1 and TRBJ2-7; D tentatively fits TRBD1 or TRBD2 (5 bases each). CDR1 is MGHRA, CDR2 YSYEKL, per germline. Trimming removed 2 bases at V and 11 bases at J, with 16 bases between. CDR3 size: 13 residues. CDR3 DNA: TGCGCCAGCAGCCAACAGCGGACATCACGGGAGTACTTC. Translation gives CASSQQRTSREYF.